This record covers a single T cell receptor (beta chain). Its antigen is as yet unknown. This entry is derived from a study of T cell responses to AZD1222 COVID-19 vaccine. Background on the study: The analysis combined second doses at about 4 or about 12 weeks. Points from the study as a whole: A mostly white British donor set with more females was recruited, and clonal diversity was possibly underestimated. Reports say nearly half of spike-specific TCRs go after unmutated variant regions. Repertoires in all cases were sampled only once the peak T cell response had passed.

Method: immunoSEQ multiplex PCR; TCRdb's copy keeps in-frame clones and lacks some. The sample has more than 150,000 clones, 80% to 90% seen once. Germline V gene data show CDR1 as GTSNPN and CDR2 as SVGIG (reference sequence). This CDR3 has 14 amino acids. Trimming pared 3 bases from V and 8 bases from J, leaving 18 bases between. The chain employs TRBV30 and TRBJ2-3; D might be TRBD1 or TRBD2, each matching 5 bases. Sequences were derived from peripheral blood, sampled on day 0 of AZD1222 vaccination. This receptor was taken from an adult in good health. DNA for the CDR3: TGTGCCTGGAGACGAGGGGCGCAATCTGGTACGCAGTATTTT. Protein product: CAWRRGAQSGTQYF.